This T cell receptor beta chain originates from a study of cytomegalovirus exposure and HLA in healthy donors. PCR was performed using 60 Vbeta and 13 Jbeta primers. TCRdb's table, derived via immunoSEQ multiplex PCR, lists solely in-frame clones and lacks some. Of about 170,000 clones listed, more than 60% are singletons. V lost 2 bases, J lost 0 bases, and 20 bases lay in between. Germline values: CDR1 SGHDN, CDR2 FVKESK. The CDR3 has 19 amino acids. Sample: PBMCs. This receptor was obtained from a woman aged 25 to 45 in good health and CMV-seropositive. The V call is TRBV14, the J call TRBJ2-1; weak D call: TRBD2 (5 bases). The CDR3 sequence: CASSQLVQDFPSSYNEQFF. CDR3 DNA sequence: TGTGCCAGCAGCCAATTAGTTCAGGACTTTCCGAGCTCCTACAATGAGCAGTTCTTC.